This section outlines one TCR beta chain sequence together with its context. Time point specified: newly diagnosed GD, antithyroid drugs for less than 3 months. PBMC-extracted RNA yielded the TCR library. The data derive from a study of regulatory T cells in long-lasting Graves disease. Arm-PCR with iRepertoire HTBI primers amplified the CDR3 regions for these TCR beta libraries. TCRdb passed the multiplex PCR reads through MiXCR, listing each CDR3 protein once. The top ten clones hold roughly 21% of a sample with about 400,000 distinct CDR3 sequences, roughly 17% of them seen once. This CDR3 has 18 residues. The V end was cut by 3 bases, the J end by 1 base, with 19 bases between. Germline CDR1 SGHAT, CDR2 FQDESV (reference sequence). These same data were also listed under a study on T cells in Graves' hyperthyroidism and ophthalmopathy.

The source material was peripheral blood mononuclear cells (PBMCs), sampled at new diagnosis, from a patient treated with antithyroid drugs. The receptor was isolated from a woman under 30 with Graves disease. This rearrangement joins TRBV11-1 to TRBJ1-3; D is unclear. The chain's CDR3 is CASSLITGTTDSGNTIYF. The CDR3 DNA reads TGTGCCAGCAGCTTGATAACGGGAACCACCGATTCTGGAAACACCATATATTTT.